The 4 T cell receptor beta chains listed next were all sequenced from one sample in a study of cytomegalovirus exposure and HLA in healthy donors. Sequencing was performed with immunoSEQ multiplex PCR; in TCRdb, only in-frame clones are kept and a portion is missing. The table records 250,000 to 300,000 clones, 80% to 90% of them present only once. Specimen: PBMCs. These receptors were collected from a woman younger than 30 in good health and CMV-seronegative.

This clone was recorded once. This chain uses TRBV6-6 with TRBJ2-7, with 7 bases matching TRBD1. Germline V lookup: CDR1 MNHNY, CDR2 SVGAGI (reference sequence). The CDR3 is 15 residues long. After removal of 4 bases from V and 2 bases from J, the junction contained 8 bases not matched to a gene. The CDR3 region is CASSSLPGTAYEQYF. The CDR3 DNA is TGTGCCAGCAGTTCCCTCCCCGGGACAGCCTACGAGCAGTACTTC.

The genes are TRBV5-4 and TRBJ2-1, with D perhaps TRBD2 (5 bases). In germline, CDR1 is SGHNT, CDR2 YYREEE (reference sequence). Deletions cut 0 bases from V and 0 bases from J, with 10 bases between. CDR3 length equals 16 residues. In DNA form, the CDR3 reads TGTGCCAGCAGCTTGGGTCCGGGGAGCTCCTACAATGAGCAGTTCTTC. As protein: CASSLGPGSSYNEQFF.

The chain links TRBV11-2 to TRBJ1-5; 9 bases match TRBD1. The CDR3 has 15 amino acids. J was trimmed by 6 bases and V by 3 bases; bases with no gene match: 6. Germline V gene sequence: CDR1 SGHAT, CDR2 FQNNGV. CDR3 DNA: TGTGCCAGCAGCTTCGGGACAGGGATGGGTCAGCCCCAGCATTTT. This translates into CASSFGTGMGQPQHF. The full variable domain, with the rest looked up from reference TRBV11-2 and TRBJ1-5, is EAGVAQSPRYKIIEKRQSVAFWCNPISGHATLYWYQQILGQGPKLLIQFQNNGVVDDSQLPKDRFSAERLKGVDSTLKIQPAKLEDSAVYLCASSFGTGMGQPQHFGDGTRLSIL.

In this sample, this clone turned up once. The chain couples TRBV4-2 to TRBJ2-7; 9 bases line up with TRBD2. This CDR3 spans 16 amino acids. The V segment lost 0 bases and the J segment 6 bases; nucleotides outside the gene matches: 9. CDR1 LGHNA and CDR2 YNFKEQ come from the germline V gene. CDR3 protein: CASSQDPLAGRIEQYF. The CDR3 DNA is TGTGCCAGCAGCCAAGATCCCCTAGCGGGAAGAATCGAGCAGTACTTC.